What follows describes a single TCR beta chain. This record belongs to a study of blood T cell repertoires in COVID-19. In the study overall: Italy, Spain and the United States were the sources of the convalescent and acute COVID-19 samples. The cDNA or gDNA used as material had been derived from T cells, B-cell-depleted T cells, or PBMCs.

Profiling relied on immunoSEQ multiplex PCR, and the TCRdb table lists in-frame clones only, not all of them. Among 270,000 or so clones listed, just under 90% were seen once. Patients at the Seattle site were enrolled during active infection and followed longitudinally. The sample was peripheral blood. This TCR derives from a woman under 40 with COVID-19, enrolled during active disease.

CDR3 sequence: CASSLVGGRTEAFF. CDR3 sequence (DNA): TGTGCCAGCAGCTTAGTTGGAGGTCGCACTGAAGCTTTCTTT. The chain joins TRBV7-9 to TRBJ1-1; no clear D gene. This CDR3 comprises 14 residues. Germline CDR1 is SEHNR and CDR2 is FQNEAQ (reference sequence). Trimming pared 1 base from V and 4 bases from J, leaving 10 bases between.